These T cell receptor beta chains were read from a single sample in a study of response to subunit inactivated influenza vaccine. TCRdb fed the RT-PCR reads into MiXCR, producing one record per CDR3 protein. The table shows about 180,000 distinct CDR3 sequences, with around 9% occurring only once. Source: non-naive T cells sorted from PBMCs, taken on the day of vaccination. These receptor sequences come from a man in his fifties who received an inactivated influenza vaccine. CDR3s leave out the opening cysteine and the closing phenylalanine or tryptophan. Each record gives: V gene, CDR3 protein.

V gene: TRBV14; CDR3 protein: ASSQMGGTSGYNEQF
V gene: TRBV28; CDR3 protein: ASSVWGLSGYQPQH
V gene: TRBV6-1; CDR3 protein: ASKDREAF
V gene: TRBV12-3/TRBV12-4; CDR3 protein: ASSLRLGGSSYNSPLH
V gene: TRBV5-1; CDR3 protein: ASSRDSQETQY
V gene: TRBV10-3; CDR3 protein: AISDSGATPSEQF
V gene: TRBV7-3; CDR3 protein: ASSPRVGELF
V gene: TRBV6-2/TRBV6-3; CDR3 protein: ASSQGQGAYNEQF
V gene: TRBV29-1; CDR3 protein: SVDQGTAF
V gene: TRBV20-1; CDR3 protein: SVTPRQQISYEQY
V gene: TRBV20-1; CDR3 protein: SASRMGARMIGYT
V gene: TRBV3-1; CDR3 protein: ASSQDRGLLSRTDTQY
V gene: TRBV24-1; CDR3 protein: ATSEDRLEGTDTQY
V gene: TRBV20-1; CDR3 protein: SARVGTGVTNEQF